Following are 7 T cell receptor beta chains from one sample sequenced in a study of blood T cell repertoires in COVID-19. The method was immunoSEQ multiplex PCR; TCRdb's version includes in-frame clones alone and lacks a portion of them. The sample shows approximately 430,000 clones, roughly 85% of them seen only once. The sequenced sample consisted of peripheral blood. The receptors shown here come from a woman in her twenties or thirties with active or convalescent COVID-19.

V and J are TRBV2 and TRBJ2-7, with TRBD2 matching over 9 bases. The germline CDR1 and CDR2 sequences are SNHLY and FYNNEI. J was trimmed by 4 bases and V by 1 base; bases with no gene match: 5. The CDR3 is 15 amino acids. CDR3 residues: CASSEGLAGVYEQYF. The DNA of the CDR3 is TGTGCCAGCAGTGAAGGGTTAGCGGGAGTGTACGAGCAGTACTTC.

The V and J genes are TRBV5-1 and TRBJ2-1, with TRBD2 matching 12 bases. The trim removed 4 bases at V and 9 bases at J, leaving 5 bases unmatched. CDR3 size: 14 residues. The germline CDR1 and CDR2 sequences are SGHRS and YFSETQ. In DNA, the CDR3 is TGCGCCAGCAGCGCTAGCGGGGGGGCCCTTGAGCAGTTCTTC. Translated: CASSASGGALEQFF.

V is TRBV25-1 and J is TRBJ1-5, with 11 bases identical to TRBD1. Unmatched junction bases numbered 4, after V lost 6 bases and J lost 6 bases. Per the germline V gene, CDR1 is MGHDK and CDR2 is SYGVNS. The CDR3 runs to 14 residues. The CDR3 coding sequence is TGTGCCAGCAGGGGACAGGGGGTGGGTCAGCCCCAGCATTTT. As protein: CASRGQGVGQPQHF.

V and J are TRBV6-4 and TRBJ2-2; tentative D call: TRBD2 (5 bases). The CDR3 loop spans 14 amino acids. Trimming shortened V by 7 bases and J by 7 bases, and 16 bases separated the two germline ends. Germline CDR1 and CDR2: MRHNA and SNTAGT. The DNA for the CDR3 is TGTGCCAGCAAGGTGGACTCCGGAGTCGGGGAGCTGTTTTTT. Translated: CASKVDSGVGELFF.

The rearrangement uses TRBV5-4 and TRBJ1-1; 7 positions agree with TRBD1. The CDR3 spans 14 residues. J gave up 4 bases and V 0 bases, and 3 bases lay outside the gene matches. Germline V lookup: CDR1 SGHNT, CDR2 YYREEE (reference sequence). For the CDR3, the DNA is TGTGCCAGCAGCTTGGCCCCAGGGGGCACTGAAGCTTTCTTT. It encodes CASSLAPGGTEAFF.

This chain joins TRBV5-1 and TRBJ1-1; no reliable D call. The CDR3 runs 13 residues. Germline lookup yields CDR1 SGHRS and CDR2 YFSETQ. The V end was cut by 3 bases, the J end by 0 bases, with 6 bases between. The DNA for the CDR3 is TGCGCCAGCAGCTGGGCCCTGAACACTGAAGCTTTCTTT. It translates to CASSWALNTEAFF.

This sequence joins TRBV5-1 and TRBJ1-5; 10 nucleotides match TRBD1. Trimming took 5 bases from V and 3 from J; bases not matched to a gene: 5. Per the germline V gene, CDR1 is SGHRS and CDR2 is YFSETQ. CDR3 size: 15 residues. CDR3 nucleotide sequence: TGCGCCAGCAGAACCGGGACAGGGGACAATCAGCCCCAGCATTTT. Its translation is CASRTGTGDNQPQHF.